The T cell receptor beta chain under discussion was sequenced for a study of beta chain features in type 1 diabetes. The study, taken as a whole, reports: Shorter TCRB CDR3s, moderately but significantly so, were found in Type 1 diabetes patients in all four CD4+ subsets.

Donors contributed one heparinised blood draw apiece, averaging around 120 mL. A CD45RO/CCR7/CD25/CD127/CD95/CD27 panel sorted naive, central memory, regulatory and stem cell-like memory CD4+ cells. In its sample, this clone was seen once. Its antigen remains unidentified. Being one base from a much bigger clone, this may be a read error. This CDR3 is also generated by other DNA sequences in the sample. The sequenced template was cDNA made from the entire isolated RNA. Approximately 3.7 million reads per sample on average were obtained from naive, central memory and regulatory T cell samples. The data were produced by immunoSEQ multiplex PCR, yet TCRdb's version contains in-frame clones alone and is incomplete. Among 640,000 or so clones, around an eighth were seen once, and the ten largest hold approximately 0.021%. The length of the CDR3 is 11 residues. The V end was cut by 5 bases, the J end by 2 bases, with 3 bases between. Germline values: CDR1 SEHNR, CDR2 FQNEAQ (reference sequence).

The receptor's source is a man aged 18 to 29 with type 1 diabetes. The V gene is TRBV7-9, the J gene TRBJ2-5; D not resolved. The sample consisted of naive CD4+ T cells from blood. The CDR3 here is CASSEQETQYF. DNA for the CDR3: TGTGCCAGCAGCGAGCAAGAGACCCAGTACTTC. The whole variable domain, filled in from reference TRBV7-9 and TRBJ2-5, reads DTGVSQNPRHKITKRGQNVTFRCDPISEHNRLYWYRQTLGQGPEFLTYFQNEAQLEKSRLLSDRFSAERPKGSFSTLEIQRTEQGDSAMYLCASSEQETQYFGPGTRLLVL.